These T cell receptor beta chains were read from a single sample in a study of blood T cell repertoires in COVID-19. Some clones are missing from TCRdb's copy, which holds only in-frame ones; the method was immunoSEQ multiplex PCR. The sample comprises some 80,000 clones, 75% to 85% of which are singletons, and 5% to 5.5% rests with the top ten. Sequencing input: peripheral blood. These receptors all come from a woman aged 80 or over with active or convalescent COVID-19. CDR3s include the opening cysteine and the closing phenylalanine or tryptophan. Each record gives: J gene, V gene, clone size, D gene, CDR3 length, CDR3 DNA, CDR3 protein. A D gene is named only where the DNA matches it firmly. Clone size is shown for a subset of rows, as once, few, many or a class of expanded clone.

j_call: TRBJ2-6
v_call: TRBV24-1
clone_size: NA
d_call: NA
cdr3_length: 15
cdr3_nt: TGTGCCACCAGTCCCTCAGGGTCTGGGGCCAACGTCCTGACTTTC
cdr3_aa: CATSPSGSGANVLTF

j_call: TRBJ2-1
v_call: TRBV7-2
clone_size: NA
d_call: NA
cdr3_length: 14
cdr3_nt: TGTGCCAGCTCACAGGGGACTAGGGGGAATGAGCAGTTCTTC
cdr3_aa: CASSQGTRGNEQFF

j_call: TRBJ1-1
v_call: TRBV6-5
clone_size: NA
d_call: NA
cdr3_length: 14
cdr3_nt: TGTGCCAGCAGCTCACCAGGGCTGAACACTGAAGCTTTCTTT
cdr3_aa: CASSSPGLNTEAFF

j_call: TRBJ1-5
v_call: TRBV11-2
clone_size: NA
d_call: NA
cdr3_length: 15
cdr3_nt: TGTGCCAGCAGCCGAACGAACGGGGGTCATCAGCCCCAGCATTTT
cdr3_aa: CASSRTNGGHQPQHF

j_call: TRBJ2-5
v_call: TRBV28
clone_size: NA
d_call: TRBD1
cdr3_length: 15
cdr3_nt: TGTGCCAGCAGTACACGGACAGGGACCCGAGAGACCCAGTACTTC
cdr3_aa: CASSTRTGTRETQYF

j_call: TRBJ2-7
v_call: TRBV18
clone_size: NA
d_call: NA
cdr3_length: 11
cdr3_nt: TGTGCCAGCTCACTCGGAGATGAGCAGTACTTC
cdr3_aa: CASSLGDEQYF

j_call: TRBJ2-7
v_call: TRBV18
clone_size: few
d_call: NA
cdr3_length: 14
cdr3_nt: TGTGCCAGCTCATCTCGGACAGACTCCTACGAGCAGTACTTC
cdr3_aa: CASSSRTDSYEQYF

j_call: TRBJ2-5
v_call: TRBV7-2
clone_size: once
d_call: NA
cdr3_length: 13
cdr3_nt: TGTGCCAGCAGCTCCGGGATGCAAGAGACCCAGTACTTC
cdr3_aa: CASSSGMQETQYF

j_call: TRBJ2-5
v_call: TRBV19
clone_size: NA
d_call: TRBD1
cdr3_length: 17
cdr3_nt: TGTGCCAGTAGCCACTTCCTAAATAGGGGGCCCCGGGAGACCCAGTACTTC
cdr3_aa: CASSHFLNRGPRETQYF

j_call: TRBJ1-1
v_call: TRBV7-9
clone_size: NA
d_call: NA
cdr3_length: 13
cdr3_nt: TGTGCCAGCAGTCCAGGGGTTACCACTGAAGCTTTCTTT
cdr3_aa: CASSPGVTTEAFF

j_call: TRBJ2-5
v_call: TRBV5-6
clone_size: NA
d_call: TRBD2
cdr3_length: 15
cdr3_nt: TGTGCCAGCAGCTTAAGGACTAGTCGGAAAGAGACCCAGTACTTC
cdr3_aa: CASSLRTSRKETQYF

j_call: TRBJ2-7
v_call: TRBV5-1
clone_size: NA
d_call: NA
cdr3_length: 12
cdr3_nt: TGCGCCAGCAGCGAGCCTGCGGGGGAGCAGTACTTC
cdr3_aa: CASSEPAGEQYF

j_call: TRBJ2-7
v_call: TRBV15
clone_size: NA
d_call: TRBD2
cdr3_length: 14
cdr3_nt: TGTGCCACCAGCAGAGGCGGGAGGGGTTTCGAGCAGTACTTC
cdr3_aa: CATSRGGRGFEQYF

j_call: TRBJ1-5
v_call: TRBV2
clone_size: NA
d_call: TRBD1
cdr3_length: 15
cdr3_nt: TGTGCCAGCAGTGTAGGCAGGGGGGGCAATCAGCCCCAGCATTTT
cdr3_aa: CASSVGRGGNQPQHF

j_call: TRBJ2-3
v_call: TRBV2
clone_size: NA
d_call: NA
cdr3_length: 13
cdr3_nt: TGTGCCATAAGACCAGGGGGCACAGATACGCAGTATTTT
cdr3_aa: CAIRPGGTDTQYF

j_call: TRBJ2-5
v_call: TRBV30
clone_size: NA
d_call: TRBD1
cdr3_length: 12
cdr3_nt: TGTGCATTGGACAGGGCCCAAGAGACCCAGTACTTC
cdr3_aa: CALDRAQETQYF

j_call: TRBJ1-4
v_call: TRBV9
clone_size: NA
d_call: NA
cdr3_length: 18
cdr3_nt: TGTGCCAGCAGCGGACATCGCGCGGAGACGTGGGGCGCGGAAAAACTGTTTTTT
cdr3_aa: CASSGHRAETWGAEKLFF

j_call: TRBJ2-3
v_call: TRBV5-1
clone_size: NA
d_call: NA
cdr3_length: 13
cdr3_nt: TGCGCCAGCAGCTTGGCCGAGGAAGATACGCAGTATTTT
cdr3_aa: CASSLAEEDTQYF

j_call: TRBJ1-5
v_call: TRBV29-1
clone_size: NA
d_call: NA
cdr3_length: 13
cdr3_nt: TGCAGCGTTGCTGAGTCGAAAAATCAGCCCCAGCATTTT
cdr3_aa: CSVAESKNQPQHF

j_call: TRBJ1-2
v_call: TRBV3-1/TRBV3-2
clone_size: NA
d_call: TRBD1
cdr3_length: 15
cdr3_nt: TGTGCCAGCAGCCACGAGAACCGGGACAGGGTAGGCTACACCTTC
cdr3_aa: CASSHENRDRVGYTF

j_call: TRBJ1-2
v_call: TRBV2
clone_size: few
d_call: TRBD1
cdr3_length: 12
cdr3_nt: TGTGCCAGCACCAGGGGGCGCTTAGGCTACACCTTC
cdr3_aa: CASTRGRLGYTF

j_call: TRBJ1-1
v_call: TRBV6-5
clone_size: few
d_call: TRBD1
cdr3_length: 13
cdr3_nt: TGTGCCAGCAGGAGAACAGGGGGCACTGAAGCTTTCTTT
cdr3_aa: CASRRTGGTEAFF

j_call: TRBJ2-2
v_call: TRBV5-1
clone_size: few
d_call: TRBD2
cdr3_length: 16
cdr3_nt: TGCGCCAGCAGCTTGATTGCGGGAGCGAACACCGGGGAGCTGTTTTTT
cdr3_aa: CASSLIAGANTGELFF

j_call: TRBJ2-5
v_call: TRBV7-9
clone_size: many
d_call: TRBD2
cdr3_length: 17
cdr3_nt: TGTGCCAGCAGCCCGAAAAGGCTAGCGGGGGGCCAAGAGACCCAGTACTTC
cdr3_aa: CASSPKRLAGGQETQYF

j_call: TRBJ2-4
v_call: TRBV19
clone_size: NA
d_call: TRBD2
cdr3_length: 15
cdr3_nt: TGTGCCAGTAGTATAGAGCGGGGGGCAGGAGACATTCAGTACTTC
cdr3_aa: CASSIERGAGDIQYF

j_call: TRBJ1-2
v_call: TRBV6-5
clone_size: NA
d_call: TRBD1
cdr3_length: 14
cdr3_nt: TGTGCCAGCAGCCCGACAGGGGGCGCTTGGGGCTACACCTTC
cdr3_aa: CASSPTGGAWGYTF

j_call: TRBJ1-2
v_call: TRBV9
clone_size: NA
d_call: NA
cdr3_length: 14
cdr3_nt: TGTGCCAGCAGCCCCACCGGGACATACTATGGCTACACCTTC
cdr3_aa: CASSPTGTYYGYTF

j_call: TRBJ2-4
v_call: TRBV5-1
clone_size: NA
d_call: TRBD2
cdr3_length: 16
cdr3_nt: TGCGCCAGCAGCTTGGGACTAGCGGGAGTTGAGAACATTCAGTACTTC
cdr3_aa: CASSLGLAGVENIQYF

j_call: TRBJ2-1
v_call: TRBV28
clone_size: NA
d_call: TRBD2
cdr3_length: 14
cdr3_nt: TGTGCCAGCAGTGATAGCGGGAGGGACCTTTTCGGGTTCTTC
cdr3_aa: CASSDSGRDLFGFF

j_call: TRBJ2-7
v_call: TRBV18
clone_size: NA
d_call: TRBD1
cdr3_length: 13
cdr3_nt: TGTGCCAGCTCACCCGGGACAGACTACGAGCAGTACTTC
cdr3_aa: CASSPGTDYEQYF

j_call: TRBJ1-2
v_call: TRBV5-6
clone_size: NA
d_call: NA
cdr3_length: 12
cdr3_nt: TGTGCCAGCAGCTTCCCGAACTATGGCTACACCTTC
cdr3_aa: CASSFPNYGYTF

j_call: TRBJ2-2
v_call: TRBV4-3
clone_size: few
d_call: TRBD1
cdr3_length: 19
cdr3_nt: TGCGCCAGCAGCCAAGAGGGCGGGACAGGGGAATTTAACACCGGGGAGCTGTTTTTT
cdr3_aa: CASSQEGGTGEFNTGELFF

j_call: TRBJ1-6
v_call: TRBV10-3
clone_size: NA
d_call: TRBD1
cdr3_length: 16
cdr3_nt: TGTGCCATCAGAGGCGACCGGGACAGCCGAAATTCACCCCTCCACTTT
cdr3_aa: CAIRGDRDSRNSPLHF

j_call: TRBJ2-1
v_call: TRBV4-3
clone_size: once
d_call: TRBD2
cdr3_length: 16
cdr3_nt: TGCGCCAGCAGCCAAGGTTCTAGCGGGAGTTACAATGAGCAGTTCTTC
cdr3_aa: CASSQGSSGSYNEQFF

j_call: TRBJ2-3
v_call: TRBV5-1
clone_size: NA
d_call: TRBD2
cdr3_length: 14
cdr3_nt: TGCGCCAGCTCCAAAGCGGGAGTGCCAGATACGCAGTATTTT
cdr3_aa: CASSKAGVPDTQYF

j_call: TRBJ2-7
v_call: TRBV18
clone_size: few
d_call: TRBD1
cdr3_length: 15
cdr3_nt: TGTGCCAGCTCACCTCGGACAGGTTCTACCGGCGAGCAGTACTTC
cdr3_aa: CASSPRTGSTGEQYF

j_call: TRBJ2-7
v_call: TRBV7-2
clone_size: NA
d_call: NA
cdr3_length: 12
cdr3_nt: TGTGCCAGCAGCTCCCAGGGCTACGAGCAGTACTTC
cdr3_aa: CASSSQGYEQYF

j_call: TRBJ2-1
v_call: TRBV14
clone_size: NA
d_call: TRBD1
cdr3_length: 17
cdr3_nt: TGTGCCAGCAGCCATCCATCGACAGGGGCCTCCTACAATGAGCAGTTCTTC
cdr3_aa: CASSHPSTGASYNEQFF

j_call: TRBJ1-1
v_call: TRBV6-5
clone_size: NA
d_call: TRBD1
cdr3_length: 14
cdr3_nt: TGTGCCACCAAACCGGGACAGGGGTTCACTGAAGCTTTCTTT
cdr3_aa: CATKPGQGFTEAFF

j_call: TRBJ2-1
v_call: TRBV5-4
clone_size: once
d_call: NA
cdr3_length: 15
cdr3_nt: TGTGCCAGCAGCCTGGACCCAGTGGGACACAGTGAGCAGTTCTTC
cdr3_aa: CASSLDPVGHSEQFF